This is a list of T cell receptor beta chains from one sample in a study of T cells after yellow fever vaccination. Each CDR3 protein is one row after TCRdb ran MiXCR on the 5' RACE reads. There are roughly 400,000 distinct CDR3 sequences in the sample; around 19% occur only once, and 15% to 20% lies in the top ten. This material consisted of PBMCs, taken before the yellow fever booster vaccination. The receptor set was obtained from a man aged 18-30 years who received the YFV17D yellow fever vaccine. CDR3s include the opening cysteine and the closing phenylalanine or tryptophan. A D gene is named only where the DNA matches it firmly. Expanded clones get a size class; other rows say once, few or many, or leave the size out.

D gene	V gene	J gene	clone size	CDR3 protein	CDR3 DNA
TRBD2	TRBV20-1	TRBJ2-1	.	CSAALGLVRGEQFF	TGCAGTGCTGCCCTTGGACTAGTTAGGGGTGAGCAGTTCTTC
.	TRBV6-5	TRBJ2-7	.	CASSYSREEQYF	TGTGCCAGCAGTTACTCACGGGAGGAGCAGTACTTC
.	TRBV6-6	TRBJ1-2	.	CASKARNYGYTF	TGTGCCAGCAAAGCCAGAAACTATGGCTACACCTTC
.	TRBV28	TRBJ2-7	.	CASIRGGATYEQYF	TGTGCCAGCATACGAGGGGGGGCAACCTACGAGCAGTACTTC
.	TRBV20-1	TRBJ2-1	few	CSAILGGINEQFF	TGCAGTGCTATACTAGGAGGGATCAATGAGCAGTTCTTC
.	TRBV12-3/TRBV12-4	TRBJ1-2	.	CASSLVPNYGYTF	TGTGCCAGCAGTTTGGTCCCTAACTATGGCTACACCTTC
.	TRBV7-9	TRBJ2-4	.	CASSFRHRGGSKNIQYF	TGTGCCAGCAGCTTCAGGCACAGGGGAGGGTCCAAAAACATTCAGTACTTC
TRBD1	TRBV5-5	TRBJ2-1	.	CASRSLDRAVDEQFF	TGTGCCAGCAGGAGCCTAGACAGGGCGGTGGATGAGCAGTTCTTC
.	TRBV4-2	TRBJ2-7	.	CASSQLGGGHEQYF	TGTGCCAGCAGCCAACTCGGTGGGGGGCACGAGCAGTACTTC
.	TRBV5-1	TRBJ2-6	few	CASSWGRHSGANVLTF	TGCGCCAGCAGCTGGGGCAGACACTCTGGGGCCAACGTCCTGACTTTC
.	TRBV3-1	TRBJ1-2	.	CASSPRTGQGNYGYTF	TGTGCCAGCAGCCCCCGTACCGGCCAGGGGAACTATGGCTACACCTTC
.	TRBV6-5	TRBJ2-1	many	CASSPERLSSYNEQFF	TGTGCCAGCAGCCCCGAGCGCCTCAGCTCCTACAATGAGCAGTTCTTC
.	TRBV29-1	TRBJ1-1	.	CSVRSNTEAFF	TGCAGCGTTAGGTCGAACACTGAAGCTTTCTTT
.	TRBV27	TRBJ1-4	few	CASSFGTEHEKLFF	TGTGCCAGCAGTTTCGGGACCGAACACGAAAAACTGTTTTTT
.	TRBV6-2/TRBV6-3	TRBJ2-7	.	CASSFRGWYEQYF	TGTGCCAGCAGTTTTAGGGGTTGGTACGAGCAGTACTTC
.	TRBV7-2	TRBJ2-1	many	CASRAYNEQFF	TGTGCCAGCAGAGCTTACAATGAGCAGTTCTTC
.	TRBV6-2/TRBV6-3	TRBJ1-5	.	CASSYPLNQPQHF	TGTGCCAGCAGTTACCCACTTAATCAGCCCCAGCATTTT
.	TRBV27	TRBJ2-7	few	CASRGGGGLYEQYF	TGTGCCAGCAGGGGCGGGGGCGGCCTCTACGAGCAGTACTTC
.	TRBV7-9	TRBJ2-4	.	CASSRGAGGNIQYF	TGTGCCAGCAGCCGGGGGGCAGGGGGGAACATTCAGTACTTC
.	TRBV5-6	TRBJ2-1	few	CASSLQGWGVGQFF	TGTGCCAGCAGCTTGCAGGGTTGGGGTGTTGGGCAGTTCTTC
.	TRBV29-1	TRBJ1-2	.	CSVDNLGGNYGYTF	TGCAGCGTTGACAATTTGGGGGGCAACTATGGCTACACCTTC
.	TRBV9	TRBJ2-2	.	CASSVLWGAGELFF	TGTGCCAGCAGCGTACTCTGGGGCGCCGGGGAGCTGTTTTTT
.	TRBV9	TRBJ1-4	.	CASSVQPRLDEKLFF	TGTGCCAGCAGTGTCCAGCCCCGGTTAGATGAAAAACTGTTTTTT
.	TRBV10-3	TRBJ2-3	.	CAINEGDTQYF	TGTGCCATCAACGAGGGAGATACGCAGTATTTT
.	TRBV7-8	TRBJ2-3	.	CASSSWGLGTDTQYF	TGTGCCAGCAGCTCCTGGGGACTTGGAACAGATACGCAGTATTTT
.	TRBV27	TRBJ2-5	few	CASSSIGETQYF	TGTGCCAGCAGTTCCATCGGGGAGACCCAGTACTTC
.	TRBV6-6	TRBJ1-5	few	CASSEGGPNQPQHF	TGTGCCAGCAGTGAAGGGGGGCCCAATCAGCCCCAGCATTTT
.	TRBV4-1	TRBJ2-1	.	CASSQGITSRFEQFF	TGCGCCAGCAGCCAAGGGATTACTAGCAGGTTTGAGCAGTTCTTC
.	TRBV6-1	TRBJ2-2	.	CASSDPNTGELFF	TGTGCCAGCAGTGATCCGAACACCGGGGAGCTGTTTTTT
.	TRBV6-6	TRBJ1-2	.	CASTEPDTRYGYTF	TGTGCCAGCACTGAACCAGACACCCGCTATGGCTACACCTTC
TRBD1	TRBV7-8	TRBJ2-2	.	CASSLDRAGTGELFF	TGTGCCAGCAGCCTTGACAGGGCAGGCACCGGGGAGCTGTTTTTT
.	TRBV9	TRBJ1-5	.	CASSAPPSNQPQHF	TGTGCCAGCAGCGCCCCCCCAAGCAATCAGCCCCAGCATTTT
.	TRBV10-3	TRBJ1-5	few	CAISDFGRPSNQPQHF	TGTGCCATCAGTGATTTTGGCAGGCCTAGCAATCAGCCCCAGCATTTT
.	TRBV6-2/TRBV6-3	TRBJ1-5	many	CASSWEGSQPQHF	TGTGCCAGCAGTTGGGAGGGGAGTCAGCCCCAGCATTTT
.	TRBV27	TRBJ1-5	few	CASSLAGERQPQHF	TGTGCCAGCAGTTTAGCAGGGGAGCGACAGCCCCAGCATTTT
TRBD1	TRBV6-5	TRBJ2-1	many	CASSYSWDRGNEQFF	TGTGCCAGCAGTTACTCGTGGGACAGGGGGAATGAGCAGTTCTTC
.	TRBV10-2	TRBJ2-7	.	CASSGRPDRKRYEQYF	TGCGCCAGCAGTGGGCGGCCGGATCGAAAAAGATACGAGCAGTACTTC
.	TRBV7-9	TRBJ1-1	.	CATPGGHSNTEAFF	TGTGCCACTCCTGGTGGACACTCCAACACTGAAGCTTTCTTT
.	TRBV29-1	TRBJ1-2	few	CSVVGGWYGYTF	TGCAGCGTTGTGGGGGGATGGTATGGCTACACCTTC
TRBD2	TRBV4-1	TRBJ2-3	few	CASSQVSVIAGPAESTDTQYF	TGCGCCAGCAGCCAAGTATCCGTTATAGCGGGGCCAGCGGAAAGCACAGATACGCAGTATTTT
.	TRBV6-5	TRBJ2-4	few	CASSYTSAAKNIQYF	TGTGCCAGCAGTTATACATCGGCGGCCAAAAACATTCAGTACTTC
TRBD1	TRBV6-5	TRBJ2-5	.	CASSYGNRGWETQYF	TGTGCCAGCAGTTACGGAAACAGGGGGTGGGAGACCCAGTACTTC
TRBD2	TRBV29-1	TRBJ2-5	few	CSVVTGGAGETQYF	TGCAGCGTTGTTACCGGGGGGGCCGGAGAGACCCAGTACTTC
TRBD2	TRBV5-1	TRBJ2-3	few	CASRLIAGGPVSTDTQYF	TGCGCCAGCCGGCTCATAGCGGGGGGTCCAGTCAGCACAGATACGCAGTATTTT
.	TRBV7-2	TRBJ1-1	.	CATSTALGSTEAFF	TGTGCCACTTCGACAGCCCTAGGGAGCACTGAAGCTTTCTTT
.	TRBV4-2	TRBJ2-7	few	CASSQEGHPYEQYF	TGTGCCAGCAGCCAAGAGGGACACCCCTACGAGCAGTACTTC
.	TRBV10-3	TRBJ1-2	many	CAIRNREHGYGYTF	TGTGCCATCAGAAACAGGGAGCACGGCTATGGCTACACCTTC
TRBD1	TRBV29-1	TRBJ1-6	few	CSVSDRGPSSPLHF	TGCAGCGTTAGCGACAGGGGGCCAAGTTCACCCCTCCACTTT